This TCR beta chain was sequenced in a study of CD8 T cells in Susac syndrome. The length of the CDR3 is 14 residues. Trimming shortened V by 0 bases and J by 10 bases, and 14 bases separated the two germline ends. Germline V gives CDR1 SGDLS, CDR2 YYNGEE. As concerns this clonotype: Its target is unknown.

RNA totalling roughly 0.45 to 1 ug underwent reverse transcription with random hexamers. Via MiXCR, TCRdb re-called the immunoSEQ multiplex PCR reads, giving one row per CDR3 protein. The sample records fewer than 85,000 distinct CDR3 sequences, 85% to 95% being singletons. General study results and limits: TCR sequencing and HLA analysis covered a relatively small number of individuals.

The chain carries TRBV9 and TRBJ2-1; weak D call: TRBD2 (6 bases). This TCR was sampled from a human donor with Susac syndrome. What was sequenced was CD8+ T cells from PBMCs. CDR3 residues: CASSVDWGTYEQFF. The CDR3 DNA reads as TGTGCCAGCAGCGTAGATTGGGGGACTTACGAGCAGTTCTTC.